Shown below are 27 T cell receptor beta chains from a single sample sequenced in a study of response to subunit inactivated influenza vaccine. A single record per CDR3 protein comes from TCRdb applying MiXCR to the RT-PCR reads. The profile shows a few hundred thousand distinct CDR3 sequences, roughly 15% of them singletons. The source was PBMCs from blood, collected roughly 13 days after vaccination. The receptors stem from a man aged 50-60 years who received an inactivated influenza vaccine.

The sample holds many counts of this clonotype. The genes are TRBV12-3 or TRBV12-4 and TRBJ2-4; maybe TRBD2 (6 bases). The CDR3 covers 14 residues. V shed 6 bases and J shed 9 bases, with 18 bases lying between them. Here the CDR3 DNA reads TGTGCCAGCAGCCCGGGACTCCCCGCTAGCATTCAGTACTTC. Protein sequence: CASSPGLPASIQYF.

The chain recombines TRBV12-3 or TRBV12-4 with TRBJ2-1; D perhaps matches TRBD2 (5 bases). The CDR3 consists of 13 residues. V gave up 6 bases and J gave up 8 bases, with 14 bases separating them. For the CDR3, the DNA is TGTGCCAGCAGACCTGACGGAGGTGATGAGCAGTTCTTC. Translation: CASRPDGGDEQFF.

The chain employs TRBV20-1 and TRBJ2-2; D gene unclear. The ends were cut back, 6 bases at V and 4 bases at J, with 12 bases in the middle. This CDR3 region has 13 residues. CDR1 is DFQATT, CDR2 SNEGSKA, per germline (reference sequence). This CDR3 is CSAKILGTGELFF. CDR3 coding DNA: TGCAGTGCAAAAATTCTGGGCACCGGGGAGCTGTTTTTT.

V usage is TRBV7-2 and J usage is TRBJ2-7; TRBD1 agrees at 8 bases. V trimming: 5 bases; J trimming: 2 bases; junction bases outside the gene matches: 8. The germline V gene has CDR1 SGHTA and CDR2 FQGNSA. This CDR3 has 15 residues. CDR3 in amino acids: CASSRYQGAAYEQYF. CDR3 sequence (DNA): TGTGCCAGCAGCCGCTACCAGGGGGCTGCCTACGAGCAGTACTTC.

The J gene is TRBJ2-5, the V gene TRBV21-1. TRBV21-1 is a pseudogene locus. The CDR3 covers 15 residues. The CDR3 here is CASSNVETPSETQYF. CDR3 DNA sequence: TGTGCCAGCAGCAATGTCGAGACCCCGTCAGAGACCCAGTACTTC.

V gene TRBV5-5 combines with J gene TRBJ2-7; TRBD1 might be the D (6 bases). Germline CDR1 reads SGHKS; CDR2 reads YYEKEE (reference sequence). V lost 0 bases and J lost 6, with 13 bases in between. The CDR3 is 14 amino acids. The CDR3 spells CASSLGAGEIEQYF. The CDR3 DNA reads TGTGCCAGCAGCTTGGGGGCAGGGGAAATCGAGCAGTACTTC.

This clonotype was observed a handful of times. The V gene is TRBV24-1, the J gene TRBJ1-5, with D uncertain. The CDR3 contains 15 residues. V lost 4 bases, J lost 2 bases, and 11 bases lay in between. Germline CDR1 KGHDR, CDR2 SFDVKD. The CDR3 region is CATSEEGSGNQPQHF. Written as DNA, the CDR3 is TGTGCCACCAGTGAAGAAGGGTCGGGCAATCAGCCCCAGCATTTT.

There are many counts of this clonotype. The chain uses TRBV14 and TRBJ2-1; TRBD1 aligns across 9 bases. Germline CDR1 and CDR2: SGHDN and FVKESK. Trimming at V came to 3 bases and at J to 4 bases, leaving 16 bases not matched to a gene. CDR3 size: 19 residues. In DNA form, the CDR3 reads TGTGCCAGCAGCCACAAGGGACAGGGTTTCGGTTGGTTATACAATGAGCAGTTCTTC. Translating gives CASSHKGQGFGWLYNEQFF.

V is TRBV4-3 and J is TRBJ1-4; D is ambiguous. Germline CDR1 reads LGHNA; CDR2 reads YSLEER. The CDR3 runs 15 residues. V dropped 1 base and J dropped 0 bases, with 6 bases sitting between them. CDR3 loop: CASSQVDATNEKLFF. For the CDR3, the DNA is TGCGCCAGCAGCCAAGTCGACGCAACTAATGAAAAACTGTTTTTT.

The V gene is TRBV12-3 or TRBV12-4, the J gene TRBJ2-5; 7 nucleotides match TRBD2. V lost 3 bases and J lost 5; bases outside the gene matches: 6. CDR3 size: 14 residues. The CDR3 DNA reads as TGTGCCAGCAGTTTGGGGGAGGGTTGGGAGACCCAGTACTTC. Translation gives CASSLGEGWETQYF.

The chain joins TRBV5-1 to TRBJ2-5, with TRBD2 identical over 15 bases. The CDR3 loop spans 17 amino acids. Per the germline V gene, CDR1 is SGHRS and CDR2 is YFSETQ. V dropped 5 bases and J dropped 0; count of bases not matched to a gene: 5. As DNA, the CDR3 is TGCGCCAGCAGTTGGACTAGCGGGAGGGAGTACCAAGAGACCCAGTACTTC. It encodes CASSWTSGREYQETQYF.

CDR3 DNA: TGTGCCATCAGTCAAAGACAGCAAGAGACCCAGTACTTC. It translates to CAISQRQQETQYF. V and J are TRBV10-3 and TRBJ2-5; TRBD1 is a possible D gene (5 bases). Trimming shortened V by 5 bases and J by 2 bases, and 9 bases separated the two germline ends. CDR3 length: 13 residues. CDR1 and CDR2 from the germline V gene are ENHRY and SYGVKD.

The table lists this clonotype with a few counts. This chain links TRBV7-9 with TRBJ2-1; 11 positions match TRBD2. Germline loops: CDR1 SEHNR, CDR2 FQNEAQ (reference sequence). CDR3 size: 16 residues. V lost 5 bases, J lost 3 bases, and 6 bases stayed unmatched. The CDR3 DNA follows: TGTGCCAGCAGCGCCTCAACTAGCGGGGGCTACAATGAGCAGTTCTTC. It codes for CASSASTSGGYNEQFF.

The CDR3 region is CASRSSGSGGDTQYF. The CDR3 region has the DNA TGTGCCAGCAGATCTAGCGGGAGCGGCGGAGATACGCAGTATTTT. This sequence joins TRBV25-1 and TRBJ2-3, with TRBD2 matching 10 bases. Germline assignment: CDR1 MGHDK and CDR2 SYGVNS. V shed 6 bases and J 5 bases; nucleotides not matched to a gene: 8. This CDR3 is built from 15 residues.

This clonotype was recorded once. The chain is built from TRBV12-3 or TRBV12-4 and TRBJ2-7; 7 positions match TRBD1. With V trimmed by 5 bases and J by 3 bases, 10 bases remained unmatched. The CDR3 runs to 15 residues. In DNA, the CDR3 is TGTGCCAGCAGTCGACAGGGTATTTTCGTCTACGAGCAGTACTTC. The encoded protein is CASSRQGIFVYEQYF.

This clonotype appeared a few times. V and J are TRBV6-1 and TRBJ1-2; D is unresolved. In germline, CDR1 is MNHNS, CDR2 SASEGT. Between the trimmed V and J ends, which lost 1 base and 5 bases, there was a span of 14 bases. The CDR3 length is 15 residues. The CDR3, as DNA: TGTGCCAGCAGTGAAGATTCGGGAGTCTCGTATGGCTACACCTTC. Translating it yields CASSEDSGVSYGYTF.

For the CDR3, the DNA is TGCGCCAGCAGCTTGGACCTAGCCAGCTCCTACAATGAGCAGTTCTTC. Translation gives CASSLDLASSYNEQFF. This chain connects TRBV5-1 to TRBJ2-1, with D possibly being TRBD2 (5 bases). Trimming removed 0 bases at V and 0 bases at J, with 10 bases between. CDR1 and CDR2 (germline): SGHRS, YFSETQ. CDR3 length: 16 amino acids.

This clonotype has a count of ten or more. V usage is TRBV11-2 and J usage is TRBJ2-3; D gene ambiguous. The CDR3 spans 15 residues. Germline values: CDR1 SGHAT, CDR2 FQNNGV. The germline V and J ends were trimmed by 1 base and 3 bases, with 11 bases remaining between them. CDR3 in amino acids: CASSLVYGDTDTQYF. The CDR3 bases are TGTGCCAGCAGCTTAGTGTATGGGGATACAGATACGCAGTATTTT.

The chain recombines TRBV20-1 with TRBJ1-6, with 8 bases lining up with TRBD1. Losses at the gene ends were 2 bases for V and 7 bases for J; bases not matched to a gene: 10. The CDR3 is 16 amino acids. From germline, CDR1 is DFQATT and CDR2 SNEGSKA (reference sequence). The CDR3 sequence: CSARIRDRGGNSPLHF. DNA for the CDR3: TGCAGTGCTAGAATCCGCGACAGGGGAGGGAATTCACCCCTCCACTTT.

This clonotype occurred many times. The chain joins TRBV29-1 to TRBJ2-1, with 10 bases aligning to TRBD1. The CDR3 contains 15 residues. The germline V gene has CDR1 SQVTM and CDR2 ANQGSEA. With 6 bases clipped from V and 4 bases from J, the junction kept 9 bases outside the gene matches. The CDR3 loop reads CSVIKTGGLYNEQFF. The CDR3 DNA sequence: TGCAGCGTCATAAAGACAGGGGGCTTATACAATGAGCAGTTCTTC.

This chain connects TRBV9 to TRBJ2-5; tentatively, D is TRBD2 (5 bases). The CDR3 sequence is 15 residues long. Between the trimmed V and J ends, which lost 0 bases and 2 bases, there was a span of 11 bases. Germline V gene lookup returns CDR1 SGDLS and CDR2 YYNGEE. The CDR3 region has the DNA TGTGCCAGCAGCGTAGAGGTCGGGATTCAAGAGACCCAGTACTTC. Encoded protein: CASSVEVGIQETQYF.

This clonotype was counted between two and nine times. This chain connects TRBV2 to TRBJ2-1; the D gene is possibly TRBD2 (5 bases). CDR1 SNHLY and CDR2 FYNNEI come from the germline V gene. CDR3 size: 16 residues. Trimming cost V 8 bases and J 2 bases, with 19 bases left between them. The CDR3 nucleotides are TGTGCCAGCTCCCGGGAATTAGCGCCCACCTACAATGAGCAGTTCTTC. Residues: CASSRELAPTYNEQFF.

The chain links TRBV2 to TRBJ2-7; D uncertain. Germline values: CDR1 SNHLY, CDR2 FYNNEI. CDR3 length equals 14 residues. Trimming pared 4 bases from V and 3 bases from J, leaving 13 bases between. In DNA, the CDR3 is TGTGCCAGCAGTGTACCGCAAGGAAACTACGAGCAGTACTTC. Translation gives CASSVPQGNYEQYF.

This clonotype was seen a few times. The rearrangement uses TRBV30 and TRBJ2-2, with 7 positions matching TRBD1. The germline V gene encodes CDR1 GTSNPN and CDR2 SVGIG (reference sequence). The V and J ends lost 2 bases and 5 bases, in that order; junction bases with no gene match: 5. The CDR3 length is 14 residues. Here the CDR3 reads CAWSPGGWTGELFF. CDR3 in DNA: TGTGCCTGGAGTCCAGGGGGTTGGACCGGGGAGCTGTTTTTT.

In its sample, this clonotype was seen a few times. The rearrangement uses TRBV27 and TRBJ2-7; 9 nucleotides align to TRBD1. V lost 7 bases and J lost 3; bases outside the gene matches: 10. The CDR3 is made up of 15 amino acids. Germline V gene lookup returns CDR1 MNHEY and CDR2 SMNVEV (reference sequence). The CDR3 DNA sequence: TGTGCCAGCACTTTCTCGGGACAGGGAAGCTACGAGCAGTACTTC. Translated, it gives CASTFSGQGSYEQYF.

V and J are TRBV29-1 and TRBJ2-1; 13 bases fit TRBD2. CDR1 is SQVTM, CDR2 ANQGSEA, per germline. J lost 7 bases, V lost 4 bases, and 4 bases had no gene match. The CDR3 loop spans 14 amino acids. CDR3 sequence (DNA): TGCAGCGTTGTTGGACTAGCGGGGGTGAATGAGCAGTTCTTC. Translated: CSVVGLAGVNEQFF.

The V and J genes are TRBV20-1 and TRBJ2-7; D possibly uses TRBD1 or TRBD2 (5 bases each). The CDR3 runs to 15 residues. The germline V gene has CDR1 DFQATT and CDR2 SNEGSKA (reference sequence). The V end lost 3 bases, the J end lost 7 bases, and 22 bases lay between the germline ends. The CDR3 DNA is TGCAGTGCTAGGGTAGGAAAGGGACGGGTCTTTGAGCAGTACTTC. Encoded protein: CSARVGKGRVFEQYF.